These 8 T cell receptor beta chains were all obtained from the same sample, sequenced in a study of CD8 T cells in ankylosing spondylitis. General study results and limits: What appeared characteristic of ankylosing spondylitis blood was a TCR beta motif of fewer than ten highly homologous variants.

In TCRdb, the 5' RACE reads were re-called with MiXCR into one record per CDR3 protein. The sample has about 500,000 distinct CDR3 sequences, approximately 5.3% seen once; the top ten hold 3% to 4.5%. No antigens are known for them. Sequences were obtained from blood, either unsorted or a sorted T cell fraction (not recorded which). The receptors stem from a male donor with ankylosing spondylitis.

This clonotype was detected a few times. This sequence joins TRBV12-3 or TRBV12-4 and TRBJ1-4; a weak D match, TRBD1 (5 bases). Trimming stripped 10 bases from V and 10 bases from J, with 22 bases between. The CDR3 runs 14 residues. CDR3: CAITRDPFRGKLFF. In nucleotides, the CDR3 is TGTGCCATTACCCGGGACCCCTTCCGGGGAAAACTGTTTTTT.

CDR3 loop: CASSSHRGSYNSPLHF. The DNA of the CDR3 is TGTGCCAGCAGTTCTCATAGGGGCTCCTATAATTCACCCCTCCACTTT. The rearrangement uses TRBV28 and TRBJ1-6, with a weak D call TRBD1 (5 bases). Per the germline V gene, CDR1 is MDHEN and CDR2 is SYDVKM. This CDR3 has 16 amino acids. The germline V and J ends were trimmed by 4 bases and 0 bases, with 10 bases remaining between them.

The table lists this clonotype with many counts. J is TRBJ2-1 and V is TRBV20-1; 7 bases fit TRBD2. The V gene end was trimmed by 2 bases and the J gene end by 1 base; junction bases not matched to a gene: 2. Germline CDR1 is DFQATT and CDR2 is SNEGSKA (reference sequence). This CDR3 has 14 residues. This CDR3 reads CSARRLASYNEQFF. DNA of the CDR3: TGCAGTGCTAGACGACTAGCTTCCTACAATGAGCAGTTCTTC.

There are a few counts of this clonotype. The chain uses TRBV27 and TRBJ1-1; 8 bases line up with TRBD1. CDR1 is MNHEY and CDR2 is SMNVEV in the germline V gene (reference sequence). The CDR3 totals 13 residues. V shed 6 bases and J 5 bases; nucleotides not matched to a gene: 5. The CDR3 sequence is CASSWGQATEAFF. The CDR3 DNA reads TGTGCCAGCAGCTGGGGACAGGCAACTGAAGCTTTCTTT.

This clonotype was picked up many times. The gene calls are TRBV29-1 and TRBJ2-3; 8 positions agree with TRBD2. This CDR3 has 14 residues. With 4 bases clipped from V and 2 bases from J, the junction kept 5 bases outside the gene matches. Germline loops: CDR1 SQVTM, CDR2 ANQGSEA. The CDR3 nucleotides are TGCAGCGTTGCTCTTAGCGGGAACACAGATACGCAGTATTTT. It encodes CSVALSGNTDTQYF.

This clonotype was counted at least ten times. The chain has TRBV7-9 and TRBJ2-5, with unresolved D. The CDR3 totals 14 residues. Between the trimmed V and J ends, which lost 1 base and 5 bases, there was a span of 11 bases. Germline CDR1 is SEHNR and CDR2 is FQNEAQ (reference sequence). The CDR3 coding sequence is TGTGCCAGCAGCTTAGATGGTTTGATGGAGACCCAGTACTTC. As protein: CASSLDGLMETQYF.

This clonotype was observed at least ten times. V gene TRBV29-1 combines with J gene TRBJ1-1; tentative D call: TRBD1 (5 bases). Germline-derived CDR1 and CDR2 are SQVTM and ANQGSEA. The CDR3 loop spans 14 amino acids. The germline V and J ends were trimmed by 6 bases and 0 bases, with 14 bases remaining between them. CDR3 coding DNA: TGCAGCGTGAACCGACAGACTCTGAACACTGAAGCTTTCTTT. Translating it yields CSVNRQTLNTEAFF. Supplemented by reference TRBV29-1 and TRBJ1-1, the full variable domain reads SAVISQKPSRDICQRGTSLTIQCQVDSQVTMMFWYRQQPGQSLTLIATANQGSEATYESGFVIDKFPISRPNLTFSTLTVSNMSPEDSSIYLCSVNRQTLNTEAFFGQGTRLTVV.

This clonotype was counted ten times or more. The V gene is TRBV4-3, the J gene TRBJ2-7, with unresolved D. Germline V gene sequence: CDR1 LGHNA, CDR2 YSLEER. This CDR3 has 15 residues. V was pared by 0 bases and J by 3 bases, with 12 bases between. CDR3 bases: TGCGCCAGCAGCCAAGAAGGTACAATCATCTACGAGCAGTACTTC. This sequence encodes CASSQEGTIIYEQYF.